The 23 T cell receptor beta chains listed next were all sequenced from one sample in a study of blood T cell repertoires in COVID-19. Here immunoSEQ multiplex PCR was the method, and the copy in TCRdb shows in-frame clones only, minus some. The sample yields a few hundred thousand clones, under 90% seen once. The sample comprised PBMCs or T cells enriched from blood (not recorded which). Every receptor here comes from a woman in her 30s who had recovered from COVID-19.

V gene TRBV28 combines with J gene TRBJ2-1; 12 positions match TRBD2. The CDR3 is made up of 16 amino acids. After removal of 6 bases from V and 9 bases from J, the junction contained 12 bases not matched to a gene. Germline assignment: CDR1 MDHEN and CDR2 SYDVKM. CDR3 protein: CASSQLTSGSFVEQFF. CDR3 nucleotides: TGTGCCAGCAGCCAATTGACTAGCGGGAGTTTTGTTGAGCAGTTCTTC.

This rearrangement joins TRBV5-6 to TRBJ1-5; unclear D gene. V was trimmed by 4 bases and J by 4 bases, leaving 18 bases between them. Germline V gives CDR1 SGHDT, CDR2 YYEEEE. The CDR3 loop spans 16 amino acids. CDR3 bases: TGTGCCAGCAGCCTGAATGTGGGAGGGCGGAATCAGCCCCAGCATTTT. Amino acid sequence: CASSLNVGGRNQPQHF.

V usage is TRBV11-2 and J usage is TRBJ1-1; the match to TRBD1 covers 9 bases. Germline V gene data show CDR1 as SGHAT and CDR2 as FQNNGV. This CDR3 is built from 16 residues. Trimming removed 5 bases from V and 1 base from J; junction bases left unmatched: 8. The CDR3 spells CASSHRGLRENTEAFF. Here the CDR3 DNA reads TGTGCCAGCAGCCACAGGGGGCTGAGAGAGAACACTGAAGCTTTCTTT.

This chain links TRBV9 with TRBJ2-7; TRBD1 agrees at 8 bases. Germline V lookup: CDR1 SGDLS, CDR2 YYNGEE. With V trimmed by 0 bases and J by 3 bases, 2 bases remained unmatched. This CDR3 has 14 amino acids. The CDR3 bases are TGTGCCAGCAGCGTAGGGGACAGGATCTACGAGCAGTACTTC. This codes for CASSVGDRIYEQYF. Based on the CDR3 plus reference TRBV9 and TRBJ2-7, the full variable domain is DSGVTQTPKHLITATGQRVTLRCSPRSGDLSVYWYQQSLDQGLQFLIQYYNGEERAKGNILERFSAQQFPDLHSELNLSSLELGDSALYFCASSVGDRIYEQYFGPGTRLTVT.

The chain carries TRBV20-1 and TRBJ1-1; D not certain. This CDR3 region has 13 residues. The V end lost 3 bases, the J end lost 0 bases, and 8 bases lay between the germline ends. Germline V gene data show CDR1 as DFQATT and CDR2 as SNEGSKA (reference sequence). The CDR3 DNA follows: TGCAGTGCTAGTCCCGTTTTGAACACTGAAGCTTTCTTT. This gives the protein CSASPVLNTEAFF.

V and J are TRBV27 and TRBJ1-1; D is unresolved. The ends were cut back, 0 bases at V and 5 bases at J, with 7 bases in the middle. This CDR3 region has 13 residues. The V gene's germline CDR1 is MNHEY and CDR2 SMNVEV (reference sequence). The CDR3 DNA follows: TGTGCCAGCAGTTTATCGAGGGAAACTGAAGCTTTCTTT. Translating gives CASSLSRETEAFF.

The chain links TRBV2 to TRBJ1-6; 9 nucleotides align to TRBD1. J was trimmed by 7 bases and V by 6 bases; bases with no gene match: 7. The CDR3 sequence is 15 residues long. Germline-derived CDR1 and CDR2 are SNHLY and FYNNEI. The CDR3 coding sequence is TGTGCCAGCAGACCATCGGGACAGGGAAATTCACCCCTCCACTTT. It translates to CASRPSGQGNSPLHF.

In DNA, the CDR3 is TGTGCCAGCAGTTACTCGGCACAGGGGGCGAGCTCCTACGAGCAGTACTTC. Amino acid sequence: CASSYSAQGASSYEQYF. The gene calls are TRBV6-2 or TRBV6-3 and TRBJ2-7, with 9 bases matching TRBD1. The CDR3 runs 17 residues. Germline lookup yields CDR1 MNHEY and CDR2 SVGEGT. Trimming cost V 0 bases and J 0 bases; bases outside gene matches: 6.

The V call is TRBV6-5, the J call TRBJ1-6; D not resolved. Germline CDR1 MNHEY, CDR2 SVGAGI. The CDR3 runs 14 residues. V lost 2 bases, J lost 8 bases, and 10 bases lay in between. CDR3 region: CASSYESTDSPLHF. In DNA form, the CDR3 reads TGTGCCAGCAGTTACGAAAGTACGGATTCACCCCTCCACTTT.

This CDR3 reads CASSKTGGASYEQYF. The CDR3 coding sequence is TGTGCCAGCAGCAAAACAGGGGGCGCTTCGTACGAGCAGTACTTC. This chain links TRBV21-1 with TRBJ2-7; the D call in the table, TRBD1, was not verified against the DNA. TRBV21-1 is termed a pseudogene. The CDR3 has 15 amino acids.

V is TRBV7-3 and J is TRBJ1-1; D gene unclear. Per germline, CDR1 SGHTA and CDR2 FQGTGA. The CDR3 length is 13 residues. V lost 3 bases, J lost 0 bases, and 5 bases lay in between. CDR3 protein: CASSLSMNTEAFF. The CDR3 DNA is TGTGCCAGCAGCTTGAGCATGAACACTGAAGCTTTCTTT. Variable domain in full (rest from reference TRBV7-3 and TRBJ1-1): GAGVSQTPSNKVTEKGKYVELRCDPISGHTALYWYRQSLGQGPEFLIYFQGTGAADDSGLPNDRFFAVRPEGSVSTLKIQRTERGDSAVYLCASSLSMNTEAFFGQGTRLTVV.

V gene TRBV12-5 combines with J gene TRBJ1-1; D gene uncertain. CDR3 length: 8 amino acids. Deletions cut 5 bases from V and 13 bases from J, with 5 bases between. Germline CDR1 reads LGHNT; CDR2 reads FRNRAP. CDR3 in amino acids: CASGPGFF. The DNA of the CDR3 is TGTGCTAGTGGTCCCGGTTTCTTT.

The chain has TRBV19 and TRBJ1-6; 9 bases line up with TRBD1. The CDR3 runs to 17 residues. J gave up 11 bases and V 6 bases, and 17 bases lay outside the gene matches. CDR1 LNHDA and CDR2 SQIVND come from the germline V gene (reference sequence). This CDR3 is CASRTQASGTGPAPLHF. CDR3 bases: TGTGCCAGTAGAACACAAGCTTCCGGGACAGGGCCAGCACCCCTCCACTTT.

This CDR3 is CASSLGVGRRETQYF. The CDR3 region has the DNA TGTGCCAGCAGCTTAGGAGTAGGTAGGAGGGAGACCCAGTACTTC. This chain joins TRBV7-8 and TRBJ2-5, with a weak D call TRBD2 (5 bases). There are 15 residues in the CDR3. V was shortened by 1 base and J by 5 bases, with 14 bases between the two germline ends. Looked up from germline, CDR1 is SGHVS and CDR2 is FQNEAQ. Combining the CDR3 with reference TRBV7-8 and TRBJ2-5 gives the whole variable domain GAGVSQSPRYKVAKRGQDVALRCDPISGHVSLFWYQQALGQGPEFLTYFQNEAQLDKSGLPSDRFFAERPEGSVSTLKIQRTQQEDSAVYLCASSLGVGRRETQYFGPGTRLLVL.

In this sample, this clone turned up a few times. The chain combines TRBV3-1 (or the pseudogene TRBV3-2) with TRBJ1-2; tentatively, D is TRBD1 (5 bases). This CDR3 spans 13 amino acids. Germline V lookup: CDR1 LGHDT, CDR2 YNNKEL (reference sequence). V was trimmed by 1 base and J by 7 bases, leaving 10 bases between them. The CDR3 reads CASSQVGQLGYTF. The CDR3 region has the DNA TGTGCCAGCAGCCAAGTGGGGCAACTTGGCTACACCTTC.

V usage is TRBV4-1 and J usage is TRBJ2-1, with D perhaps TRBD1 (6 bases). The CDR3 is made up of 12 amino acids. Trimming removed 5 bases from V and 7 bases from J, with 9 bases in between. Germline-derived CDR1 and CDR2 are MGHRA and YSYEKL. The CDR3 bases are TGCGCCAGCAGCTTCAGGGGAAATGAGCAGTTCTTC. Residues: CASSFRGNEQFF.

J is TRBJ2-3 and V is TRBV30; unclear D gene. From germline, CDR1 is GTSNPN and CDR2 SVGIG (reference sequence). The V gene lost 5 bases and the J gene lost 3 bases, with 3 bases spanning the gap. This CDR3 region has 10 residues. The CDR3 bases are TGTGCCTGGCGGACAGATACGCAGTATTTT. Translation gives CAWRTDTQYF. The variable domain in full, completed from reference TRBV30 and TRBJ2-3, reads SQTIHQWPATLVQPVGSPLSLECTVEGTSNPNLYWYRQAAGRGLQLLFYSVGIGQISSEVPQNLSASRPQDRQFILSSKKLLLSDSGFYLCAWRTDTQYFGPGTRLTVL.

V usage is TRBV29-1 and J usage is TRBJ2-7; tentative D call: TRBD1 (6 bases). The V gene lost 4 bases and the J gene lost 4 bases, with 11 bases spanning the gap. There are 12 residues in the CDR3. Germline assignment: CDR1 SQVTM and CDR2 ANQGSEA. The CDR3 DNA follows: TGCAGCGTTGTAGGAGACAGGTACGAGCAGTACTTC. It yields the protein CSVVGDRYEQYF.

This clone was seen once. Here the CDR3 DNA reads TGCAGTGCTAGCCTAGCGGGCGAGCAGTACTTC. It yields the protein CSASLAGEQYF. The chain uses TRBV20-1 and TRBJ2-7; 8 bases are shared with TRBD2. The V gene's germline CDR1 is DFQATT and CDR2 SNEGSKA (reference sequence). V gave up 3 bases and J gave up 6 bases; unmatched junction bases: 1. The CDR3 length is 11 residues.

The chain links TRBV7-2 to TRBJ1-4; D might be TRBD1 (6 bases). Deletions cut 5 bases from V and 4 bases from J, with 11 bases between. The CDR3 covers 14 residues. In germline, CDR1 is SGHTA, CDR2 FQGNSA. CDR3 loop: CASSQQGDNEKLFF. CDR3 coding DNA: TGTGCCAGCAGCCAACAGGGTGATAATGAAAAACTGTTTTTT.

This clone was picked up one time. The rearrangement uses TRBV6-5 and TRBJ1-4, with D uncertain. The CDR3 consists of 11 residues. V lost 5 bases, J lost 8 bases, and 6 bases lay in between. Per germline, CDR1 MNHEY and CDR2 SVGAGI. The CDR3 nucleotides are TGTGCCAGCAGTCGCGAGGAAAAACTGTTTTTT. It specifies CASSREEKLFF.

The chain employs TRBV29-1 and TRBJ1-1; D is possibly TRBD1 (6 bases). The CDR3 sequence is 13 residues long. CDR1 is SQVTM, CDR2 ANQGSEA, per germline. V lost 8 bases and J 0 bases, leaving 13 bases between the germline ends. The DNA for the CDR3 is TGCAGCTCCGGTACAGGGTTGAACACTGAAGCTTTCTTT. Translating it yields CSSGTGLNTEAFF.

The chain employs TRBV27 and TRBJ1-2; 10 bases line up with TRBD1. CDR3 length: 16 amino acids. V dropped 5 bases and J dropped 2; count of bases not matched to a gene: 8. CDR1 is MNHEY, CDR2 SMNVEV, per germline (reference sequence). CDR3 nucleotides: TGTGCCAGCAGTCTACATGGACAGGGGGTAAACTATGGCTACACCTTC. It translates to CASSLHGQGVNYGYTF.